This T cell receptor beta chain derives from a study of cytomegalovirus exposure and HLA in healthy donors. Findings and caveats of the study: In a later analysis, V- and J-gene trimming of beta chains associated with a DCLRE1C missense variant, replicated independently. Under in vitro conditions, three CMV-associated chains were confirmed as specific for CMV antigens. A prior analysis recorded that most TCR beta V segments were productive about 90% or about 30% of the time.

Both 60 Vbeta primers and 13 Jbeta primers went into the PCR. Profiled with immunoSEQ multiplex PCR; TCRdb holds only in-frame clones, not every one. The sample includes some 130,000 clones, around 84% seen only once; the top ten take roughly 2.7%. J gave up 3 bases and V 1 base, and 3 bases lay outside the gene matches. Germline CDR1 reads MGHRA; CDR2 reads YSYEKL. The CDR3 is 15 amino acids. Regarding this clone: The antigen remains undetermined.

Sequencing was done on a sample of PBMCs. This clonotype was sampled from a man in his fifties in good health and CMV-seronegative. This sequence joins TRBV4-1 and TRBJ2-3; 8 bases fit TRBD1. The CDR3 protein is CASSQGTGLTDTQYF. For the CDR3, the DNA is TGCGCCAGCAGCCAAGGGACAGGGCTTACAGATACGCAGTATTTT.